This T cell receptor beta chain was sequenced in a study of human versus mouse CDR3 diversity and MHC coevolution (TCRdb year 2017). A note on the overall study: According to reports, the immunoSEQ assay detects one in 200,000 T cells and minimizes multiplex PCR amplification bias. Across mouse and human samples, the number of valid reads per sample ranged from about 0.6 x 10^7 to 1.8 x 10^7. As a reference point for TCR selection on multiple MHC II alleles, the study used human naive CD4 T cell repertoires and compared them against human-TCR-locus transgenic mice that have a single MHC II. Three healthy volunteer blood donors made up the human cohort, with one aged 30 to 39, one aged 40 to 50 and one aged 60 to 70 at collection. Here is what the overall study found, with its caveats: Among all compared groups, two of the three human donors had the lowest clonal inequality scores. On average, humans had more CDR3 deletions and insertions than mice, indicating greater exonuclease and TdT activity. Because human T cells were selected on over 5 MHC II alleles, repertoire diversity was not considered directly comparable between humans and mice. According to iCHAO1 estimates, humans had the largest TCR beta repertoire, around 1.7 million clonotypes, which was attributed likely to selection by multiple MHC II molecules.

Fluorescence-activated cell sorting was used to isolate naive CD4 T cells, defined as CD45RO-negative and CD62L-positive, from PBMCs. Each donor gave roughly 49 ml of fresh peripheral blood, from which PBMCs were isolated by Ficoll density centrifugation. Sorting was performed on a FACSAria III instrument, with purity above 85% for all samples. This clone appeared a single time. Its antigen is still unknown. The sample holds no much larger clone one base away, and base qualities are not on file. The QIAGEN blood and tissue kit was used to extract genomic DNA from sorted cells, and the DNA was quantified on a NanoDrop 1000. Using multiplex PCR of genomic DNA, the immunoSEQ platform deep sequenced and quantified the TCR alpha and beta chains. From the authors' description of their analysis: IMGT gene and region definitions were used for annotation of the TCR sequences. Out-of-frame rearrangements were used as a proxy for the preselection repertoire and compared with in-frame clonotypes. The iCHAO1 estimator supplied with the immunoSEQ platform was used to estimate repertoire size. Clonal inequality was measured with a Gini index on in-frame amino acid clonotypes, based on the Lorenz curve. The intersect function in the R package tcR was used to count shared clonotypes, while the Jaccard index served to score similarity. Principal component analysis of V, J and V-J usage frequencies was run with the R prcomp function without normalization. As stored in TCRdb, this immuneACCESS dataset retains in-frame rearrangements with V and J assigned. A fraction of the clones does not appear; measured against another copy, unresolved V genes explain less than half of the discrepancy, and the remainder lacks a known reason. D and trimming come from the DNA, and the V and J calls and clone size come from that table. For this sample the table gives more than 60,000 clones, of which around 93% were detected only once. 0.15% of the sample comes from the top ten.

The CDR3 spans 13 residues, from the cysteine through the phenylalanine. The sequence is cut down to CDR3 DNA, 39 bases in frame from base 1. The CDR1 and CDR2 encoded by the germline V gene (reference sequence) are MNHEY and SMNVEV. V is reduced by 0 bases and J by 6 bases, leaving a spacing of 8 bases between them. The receptor chain draws on TRBV27 and TRBJ1-1; the D segment cannot be called with confidence. The TCR comes from a person aged 30-69 years in good health. The sequencing sample was made of naive CD4+ T cells from blood. The cell subset or site label corresponds to: CD45RO-negative CD62L-positive naive CD4 T cells. The base sequence is TGTGCCAGCAGTTTATCGGTGCAGGCTGAAGCTTTCTTT. Its coded protein is CASSLSVQAEAFF.